This is a list of T cell receptor beta chains from one sample in a study of T-cell memory formation after mild COVID-19. Using its own MiXCR run on the 5' RACE reads, TCRdb lists one record per CDR3 protein. The top ten hold roughly 3.8% of the sample, which has under 200,000 distinct CDR3 sequences, 11% seen once. Sequenced: PBMCs or a T cell subset sorted from them (not recorded which). The receptor source for this set is a man younger than 35 who had mild COVID-19 (a few samples of this study predate the infection). Cell type and time point are not known. Both conserved end residues are part of each CDR3. A D gene is named only where the DNA matches it firmly. Clone sizes are given selectively: once, few, many, or a class where the clone is expanded.

V	D	J	size	CDR3	DNA
TRBV6-6	-	TRBJ1-6	many	CASSAGGPYNSPLHF	TGTGCCAGCAGTGCGGGGGGCCCCTATAATTCACCCCTCCACTTT
TRBV7-2	TRBD2	TRBJ2-1	many	CASSLVQGGDEQFF	TGTGCCAGCAGCTTAGTTCAGGGAGGGGATGAGCAGTTCTTC
TRBV5-5	-	TRBJ1-4	few	CASRLTPAGEKLFF	TGTGCCAGCAGGTTGACACCGGCGGGTGAAAAACTGTTTTTT
TRBV7-2	-	TRBJ2-3	few	CASSLNIDTQYF	TGTGCCAGCAGCTTAAATATAGATACGCAGTATTTT
TRBV19	TRBD1	TRBJ2-3	few	CASRDRARDTQYF	TGTGCCAGCCGGGACAGGGCCCGCGATACGCAGTATTTT
TRBV12-3/TRBV12-4	-	TRBJ1-5	-	CASSLRGFGGGRQPQHF	TGTGCCAGCAGTTTACGAGGTTTTGGGGGCGGGCGTCAGCCCCAGCATTTT
TRBV2	-	TRBJ1-5	-	CASSDRDGNQPQHF	TGTGCCAGCAGTGACAGGGACGGCAATCAGCCCCAGCATTTT
TRBV5-1	-	TRBJ2-3	few	CASSLTGSGTADTQYF	TGCGCCAGCAGCCTAACTGGATCCGGGACGGCAGATACGCAGTATTTT
TRBV6-5	TRBD2	TRBJ2-3	few	CASSYSQRGGTDTQYF	TGTGCCAGCAGTTACTCACAGCGGGGGGGCACAGATACGCAGTATTTT
TRBV4-3	-	TRBJ1-5	-	CASSQIRVRDQPQHF	TGCGCCAGCAGCCAGATCAGGGTTCGAGATCAGCCCCAGCATTTT
TRBV7-6	TRBD2	TRBJ2-3	many	CASSTLPAGVTDTQYF	TGTGCCAGCAGCACCCTCCCAGCGGGGGTCACAGATACGCAGTATTTT
TRBV20-1	TRBD1	TRBJ2-7	few	CSAGRGTNEQYF	TGCAGTGCCGGCAGGGGGACCAACGAGCAGTACTTC
TRBV6-5	-	TRBJ1-2	-	CASRGQYLYGYTF	TGTGCCAGCAGGGGCCAGTACCTCTATGGCTACACCTTC
TRBV4-3	-	TRBJ2-2	few	CASSQALGYANTGELFF	TGCGCCAGCAGCCAAGCATTAGGATATGCGAACACCGGGGAGCTGTTTTTT
TRBV10-3	-	TRBJ2-2	-	CAIIQGNTGELFF	TGTGCCATCATCCAGGGGAACACCGGGGAGCTGTTTTTT
TRBV29-1	-	TRBJ2-3	few	CSVEDRGSADTQYF	TGCAGCGTTGAAGACAGGGGCAGCGCAGATACGCAGTATTTT
TRBV28	-	TRBJ1-5	few	CASSFRVRQPQHF	TGTGCCAGCAGTTTCAGGGTTCGGCAGCCCCAGCATTTT
TRBV7-2	-	TRBJ2-3	many	CASSLDQGLYTQYF	TGTGCCAGCAGCTTGGATCAGGGTCTTTATACGCAGTATTTT
TRBV5-1	-	TRBJ1-1	-	CASSLDGLRGTEAFF	TGCGCCAGCAGCTTGGATGGACTGAGGGGCACTGAAGCTTTCTTT
TRBV5-1	TRBD1	TRBJ2-3	-	CASRRRQGGVADTQYF	TGCGCCAGCAGGCGACGACAGGGGGGAGTGGCAGATACGCAGTATTTT
TRBV7-8	TRBD2	TRBJ2-7	few	CASSARTSYSSYEQYF	TGTGCCAGCAGCGCCAGGACTAGCTACAGCTCCTACGAGCAGTACTTC
TRBV7-2	TRBD2	TRBJ2-1	-	CASSPTSGGPDEQFF	TGTGCCAGCAGCCCAACTAGCGGGGGGCCCGATGAGCAGTTCTTC